Only a few counts were recorded for the clone carrying this TCR beta chain. Each CDR3 protein gets one entry after TCRdb re-called the RT-PCR reads with MiXCR. The table records 550,000 to 750,000 distinct CDR3 sequences, 12% to 15% of them present only once. The CDR3 has 17 residues. Germline V gene sequence: CDR1 SGHDT, CDR2 YYEEEE. V was clipped by 2 bases and J by 5 bases; unmatched bases: 10. V usage is TRBV5-6 and J usage is TRBJ2-2; 9 nucleotides agree with TRBD1. This clonotype was sampled from a female donor in good health, serving as a healthy control. The sequencing sample was made of memory CD4+ T cells from blood. The CDR3 DNA reads TGTGCCAGCAGCTTAGGCAACAGGGGGCGTAGGACCGGGGAGCTGTTTTTT. Protein: CASSLGNRGRRTGELFF.